The T cell receptor beta chain described here comes from a study of blood T cell repertoires in COVID-19. This CDR3 has 15 amino acids. Germline V gives CDR1 SGHRS, CDR2 YFSETQ. Trimming removed 4 bases from V and 0 bases from J; junction bases left unmatched: 3. Generated by immunoSEQ multiplex PCR, the TCRdb table keeps only in-frame clones and is missing some. This table has around 300,000 clones, almost 90% appearing once. J is TRBJ2-2 and V is TRBV5-1; the match to TRBD1 covers 7 bases. The TCR comes from a woman aged 30 to 39 with COVID-19, enrolled during active disease. Material: peripheral blood. The chain's CDR3 is CASSKGQPNTGELFF. The CDR3 DNA reads as TGCGCCAGCAGCAAGGGACAGCCGAACACCGGGGAGCTGTTTTTT.